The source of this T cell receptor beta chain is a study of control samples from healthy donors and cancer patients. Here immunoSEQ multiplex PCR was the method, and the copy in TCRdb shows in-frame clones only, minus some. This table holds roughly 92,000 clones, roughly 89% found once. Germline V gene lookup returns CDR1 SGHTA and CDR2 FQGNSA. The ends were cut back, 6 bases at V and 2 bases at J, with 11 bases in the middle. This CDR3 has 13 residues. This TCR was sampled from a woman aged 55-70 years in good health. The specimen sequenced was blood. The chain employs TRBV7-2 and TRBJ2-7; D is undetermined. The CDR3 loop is CASSKGQTYEQYF. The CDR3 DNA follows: TGTGCCAGCAGTAAAGGCCAAACCTACGAGCAGTACTTC.